These 18 T cell receptor beta chains originate from one sample sequenced in a study of cytomegalovirus exposure and HLA in healthy donors. TCRdb keeps only in-frame clones here, not all; method: immunoSEQ multiplex PCR. The table lists 100,000 to 150,000 clones, around nine tenths of them singletons. The source material was PBMCs. These receptors all stem from a man aged 30-40 years in good health and CMV-seronegative.

This sequence joins TRBV5-6 and TRBJ2-1; D is possibly TRBD1 (6 bases). The V gene lost 4 bases and the J gene lost 7 bases, with 12 bases spanning the gap. Germline V gene sequence: CDR1 SGHDT, CDR2 YYEEEE. CDR3 length: 13 amino acids. The CDR3 sequence is CASSMWDINEQFF. The CDR3 region has the DNA TGTGCCAGCAGCATGTGGGACATAAATGAGCAGTTCTTC.

The table lists this clone with a count of one. The chain links TRBV19 to TRBJ1-1, with a tentative D call TRBD1 (5 bases). Trimming stripped 6 bases from V and 6 bases from J, with 14 bases between. Per the germline V gene, CDR1 is LNHDA and CDR2 is SQIVND (reference sequence). This CDR3 has 13 residues. The CDR3 here is CASREDRNAEAFF. DNA for the CDR3: TGTGCCAGTAGGGAAGACAGAAACGCTGAAGCTTTCTTT.

V gene TRBV6-5 combines with J gene TRBJ1-1; no clear D. Germline V CDR1 and CDR2: MNHEY, SVGAGI. The V end was cut by 0 bases, the J end by 11 bases, with 13 bases between. This CDR3 is 13 amino acids long. The CDR3 sequence: CASSYSSSVMAFF. In nucleotides, the CDR3 is TGTGCCAGCAGTTACTCGTCGAGTGTTATGGCTTTCTTT.

This rearrangement joins TRBV29-1 to TRBJ1-2; tentatively, D is TRBD1 (6 bases). The length of the CDR3 is 13 residues. Germline CDR1 is SQVTM and CDR2 is ANQGSEA. The V and J ends lost 3 bases and 5 bases respectively, with 13 bases between them. For the CDR3, the DNA is TGCAGCGTTGATCGCAGGGGTGTGTATGGCTACACCTTC. Its protein is CSVDRRGVYGYTF.

The genes are TRBV18 and TRBJ2-7, with D tentatively TRBD1 (7 bases). The germline V and J ends were trimmed by 3 bases and 6 bases, with 15 bases remaining between them. The CDR3 loop spans 14 amino acids. Germline V gene sequence: CDR1 KGHSH, CDR2 LQKENI. The CDR3 protein is CASSPGGQIFEQYF. CDR3 bases: TGTGCCAGCTCACCGGGGGGACAGATCTTCGAGCAGTACTTC.

This clone was seen only a few times. The CDR3 loop is CASSHGQANTEAFF. The CDR3 bases are TGCGCCAGCAGTCACGGACAGGCGAACACTGAAGCTTTCTTT. The chain is built from TRBV10-1 and TRBJ1-1; 7 nucleotides align to TRBD1. This CDR3 has 14 amino acids. Germline CDR1 reads WNHNN; CDR2 reads SYGVQD (reference sequence). V shed 5 bases and J 1 base; nucleotides not matched to a gene: 4.

The genes are TRBV6-1 and TRBJ2-7, with D unclear. In germline, CDR1 is MNHNS, CDR2 SASEGT. The CDR3 extends over 11 amino acids. Trimming took 3 bases from V and 4 from J, leaving 4 bases between them. The CDR3 sequence: CASSDRYEQYF. The CDR3 nucleotides are TGTGCCAGCAGTGATAGATACGAGCAGTACTTC.

The chain links TRBV10-1 to TRBJ2-5; 11 nucleotides match TRBD1. Germline CDR1 is WNHNN and CDR2 is SYGVQD (reference sequence). The trim removed 3 bases at V and 3 bases at J, leaving 9 bases unmatched. This CDR3 spans 17 amino acids. CDR3 coding DNA: TGCGCCAGCAGTGAAGATTGGGACAGGGGGAAAGAAGAGACCCAGTACTTC. This codes for CASSEDWDRGKEETQYF.

This rearrangement joins TRBV5-6 to TRBJ1-2, with TRBD1 identical over 8 bases. V was clipped by 4 bases and J by 3 bases; unmatched bases: 8. The CDR3 consists of 15 residues. Germline loops: CDR1 SGHDT, CDR2 YYEEEE. CDR3 DNA: TGTGCCAGCAGCCTCGGACAGGGATGGGACTATGGCTACACCTTC. Translated, it gives CASSLGQGWDYGYTF. The entire variable domain, with the rest obtained from reference TRBV5-6 and TRBJ1-2, is as follows: DAGVTQSPTHLIKTRGQQVTLRCSPKSGHDTVSWYQQALGQGPQFIFQYYEEEERQRGNFPDRFSGHQFPNYSSELNVNALLLGDSALYLCASSLGQGWDYGYTFGSGTRLTVV.

In nucleotides, the CDR3 is TGTGCCAGCAGTGACAGCAGGCTTACCTACGAGCAGTACTTC. It is translated as CASSDSRLTYEQYF. The rearrangement links TRBV2 to TRBJ2-7; D is unresolved. The V end was cut by 3 bases, the J end by 2 bases, with 11 bases between. This CDR3 is 14 amino acids long. The V gene's germline CDR1 is SNHLY and CDR2 FYNNEI.

The chain carries TRBV2 and TRBJ2-3; 8 nucleotides line up with TRBD2. Looked up from germline, CDR1 is SNHLY and CDR2 is FYNNEI. The CDR3 runs to 17 residues. The trim removed 6 bases at V and 4 bases at J, leaving 15 bases unmatched. This chain's CDR3 is CASRGALSGKTPDTQYF. The DNA for the CDR3 is TGTGCCAGCAGGGGAGCCCTTAGCGGGAAGACGCCAGATACGCAGTATTTT. Full variable domain (remainder filled in from reference TRBV2 and TRBJ2-3): EPEVTQTPSHQVTQMGQEVILRCVPISNHLYFYWYRQILGQKVEFLVSFYNNEISEKSEIFDDQFSVERPDGSNFTLKIRSTKLEDSAMYFCASRGALSGKTPDTQYFGPGTRLTVL.

The chain recombines TRBV19 with TRBJ2-2, with D unclear. The V gene lost 5 bases and the J gene lost 4 bases, with 5 bases spanning the gap. CDR3 size: 12 residues. Germline V gene data show CDR1 as LNHDA and CDR2 as SQIVND (reference sequence). As DNA, the CDR3 is TGTGCCAGTAGTCTTGTCACCGGGGAGCTGTTTTTT. This encodes CASSLVTGELFF. Based on the CDR3 plus reference TRBV19 and TRBJ2-2, the full variable domain is DGGITQSPKYLFRKEGQNVTLSCEQNLNHDAMYWYRQDPGQGLRLIYYSQIVNDFQKGDIAEGYSVSREKKESFPLTVTSAQKNPTAFYLCASSLVTGELFFGEGSRLTVL.

The chain joins TRBV12-5 to TRBJ1-1, with D possibly TRBD1 on 5 matching bases. Trimming removed 1 base from V and 9 bases from J, with 12 bases in between. The CDR3 length is 13 residues. Germline V lookup: CDR1 LGHNT, CDR2 FRNRAP. The CDR3 spells CASGLGQNAKAFF. The CDR3 region has the DNA TGTGCTAGTGGTTTGGGACAGAATGCTAAAGCTTTCTTT.

The chain joins TRBV4-3 to TRBJ1-5, with D perhaps matching TRBD1 (6 bases). This CDR3 region has 14 residues. Between the trimmed V and J ends, which lost 1 base and 4 bases, there was a span of 8 bases. CDR1 LGHNA and CDR2 YSLEER come from the germline V gene. The CDR3 DNA reads TGCGCCAGCAGCCAAGGACAGGCTAATCAGCCCCAGCATTTT. Translation gives CASSQGQANQPQHF.

V is TRBV6-5 and J is TRBJ1-2, with TRBD1 matching 7 bases. V was pared by 6 bases and J by 5 bases, with 3 bases of the junction left unmatched. Germline V lookup: CDR1 MNHEY, CDR2 SVGAGI. The length of the CDR3 is 12 residues. The DNA for the CDR3 is TGTGCCAGCAGCCCGACAGGGTATGGCTACACCTTC. This translates into CASSPTGYGYTF.

The chain couples TRBV29-1 to TRBJ2-7; TRBD2 is a possible D gene (8 bases). V was clipped by 2 bases and J by 0 bases, with 14 bases between them. The length of the CDR3 is 15 residues. From germline, CDR1 is SQVTM and CDR2 ANQGSEA. The CDR3 spells CSVEREGDSSYEQYF. CDR3 bases: TGCAGCGTTGAACGGGAGGGGGACAGCTCCTACGAGCAGTACTTC.

The chain employs TRBV12-5 and TRBJ2-1; 7 positions agree with TRBD2. The J segment lost 4 bases and the V segment lost 6 bases, leaving 9 bases of the junction unmatched. Germline V gene sequence: CDR1 LGHNT, CDR2 FRNRAP. The CDR3 runs 15 residues. The CDR3 region has the DNA TGTGCTAGTGGCACCGGGACTACCAAATACAATGAGCAGTTCTTC. It translates to CASGTGTTKYNEQFF.

This chain uses TRBV21-1 with TRBJ2-5; the D call in the table, TRBD2, was not verified against the DNA. TRBV21-1 is tagged as a pseudogene. The CDR3 spans 15 residues. The CDR3 DNA reads as TGTGCCAGCGGGACTAGCGGGAGGTTCCAAGAGACCCAGTACTTC. It specifies CASGTSGRFQETQYF.